This TCR beta chain was obtained from a study of T cells after yellow fever vaccination. Study-wide background: Each low-cell-number fraction was prepared by means of SMART-Seq v4 Ultra Low Input.

Turning to this clonotype: Its specificity is unknown.

Findings and caveats of the study: Abundant clonotypes from the bulk population could have been carried over as contaminants into FACS-sorted repertoires. A weaker secondary response peaked on day 5, the primary on day 15.

Germline CDR1 reads MNHNS; CDR2 reads SASEGT. This CDR3 region has 14 residues. The V end was cut by 6 bases, the J end by 2 bases, with 14 bases between. The TCR cDNA carried a universal primer site and UMIs from 5'RACE template switching. TCRdb processed the 5' RACE reads anew with MiXCR; each CDR3 protein has one entry. This sample has 600,000 to 750,000 distinct CDR3 sequences, with over 9% found just once. This TCR was recovered from a man aged 30-40 years who received the YFV17D yellow fever vaccine. The rearrangement links TRBV6-1 to TRBJ2-7; D possibly matches TRBD1 or TRBD2 (5 bases each). The sequenced sample was PBMCs, obtained on the day of the yellow fever booster vaccination. CDR3 protein: CASRDRDRAYEQYF. CDR3 in DNA: TGTGCCAGCAGAGACCGGGACCGCGCCTACGAGCAGTACTTC.